The rows below give T cell receptor beta chains drawn from one sample of a study of CD8 T cells in Susac syndrome. TCRdb reanalysed the immunoSEQ multiplex PCR reads using MiXCR and keeps one entry per CDR3 protein. The sample contains about 130,000 distinct CDR3 sequences, around 94% of which appear only once. Sequencing used CD8+ T cells from PBMCs. These receptors came from a human donor with Susac syndrome. The CDR3 runs from the conserved cysteine through the conserved F or W. D genes are given only for firm matches. Clone sizes are given selectively: once, few, many, or a class where the clone is expanded.

D gene: TRBD2; clone size: -; CDR3 length: 16; J gene: TRBJ2-1; V gene: TRBV2; CDR3 DNA: TGTGCCAGCATGCCCCGTAGCGGGAGGGTCGCCAATGAGCAGTTCTTC; CDR3 protein: CASMPRSGRVANEQFF
D gene: TRBD2; clone size: -; CDR3 length: 16; J gene: TRBJ2-5; V gene: TRBV2; CDR3 DNA: TGTGCCAAACAAAGCCCCCGGGCGGGAGCAGAAGAGACCCAGTACTTC; CDR3 protein: CAKQSPRAGAEETQYF
D gene: TRBD1; clone size: -; CDR3 length: 14; J gene: TRBJ1-1; V gene: TRBV30; CDR3 DNA: TGTGCCTGGAGGGGACAGGAGTGGAGCACTGAAGCTTTCTTT; CDR3 protein: CAWRGQEWSTEAFF
D gene: -; clone size: -; CDR3 length: 14; J gene: TRBJ2-7; V gene: TRBV7-9; CDR3 DNA: TGTGCCAGCAGCTCCTGGACAGCCATCTACGAGCAGTACTTC; CDR3 protein: CASSSWTAIYEQYF
D gene: TRBD1; clone size: -; CDR3 length: 15; J gene: TRBJ2-1; V gene: TRBV20-1; CDR3 DNA: TGCAGTGCCCGGACAGGGGACAGCTCCTACAATGAGCAGTTCTTC; CDR3 protein: CSARTGDSSYNEQFF
D gene: -; clone size: -; CDR3 length: 14; J gene: TRBJ1-5; V gene: TRBV12-5; CDR3 DNA: TGTGCTAGTGGTTGGGCGGTTTCCAATCAGCCCCAGCATTTT; CDR3 protein: CASGWAVSNQPQHF
D gene: -; clone size: -; CDR3 length: 13; J gene: TRBJ1-2; V gene: TRBV14; CDR3 DNA: TGTGCCAGCAGCCAAGATGGCTTCTATGGCTACACCTTC; CDR3 protein: CASSQDGFYGYTF
D gene: -; clone size: -; CDR3 length: 15; J gene: TRBJ1-1; V gene: TRBV11-2; CDR3 DNA: TGTGCCAGCAGCGTTAGCCCAACAGGATCCCCTGGGGCTTTCTTT; CDR3 protein: CASSVSPTGSPGAFF
D gene: -; clone size: -; CDR3 length: 14; J gene: TRBJ2-7; V gene: TRBV7-9; CDR3 DNA: TGTGCCAGCAGCTTCGCGCTAGCAGCAGGGGAGCAGTACTTC; CDR3 protein: CASSFALAAGEQYF
D gene: -; clone size: -; CDR3 length: 13; J gene: TRBJ2-7; V gene: TRBV5-6; CDR3 DNA: TGTGCCAGCAGCGGATGGGCATCCTACGAGCAGTACTTC; CDR3 protein: CASSGWASYEQYF
D gene: -; clone size: -; CDR3 length: 16; J gene: TRBJ1-1; V gene: TRBV27; CDR3 DNA: TGTGCCAGCCCGGATGGCCGGGACACAAGGAACACTGAAGCTTTCTTT; CDR3 protein: CASPDGRDTRNTEAFF
D gene: TRBD1; clone size: -; CDR3 length: 17; J gene: TRBJ1-5; V gene: TRBV20-1; CDR3 DNA: TGCAGTGCTAGAGATCGAGGGGGCAGGTCCCCATCACAGCCCCAGCATTTT; CDR3 protein: CSARDRGGRSPSQPQHF
D gene: -; clone size: once; CDR3 length: 18; J gene: TRBJ1-1; V gene: TRBV18; CDR3 DNA: TGTGCCAGCTCACCACGATGGGAGAGTAGCGGGATGAACACTGAAGCTTTCTTT; CDR3 protein: CASSPRWESSGMNTEAFF
D gene: TRBD1; clone size: -; CDR3 length: 15; J gene: TRBJ2-1; V gene: TRBV15; CDR3 DNA: TGTGCCACCAGCAACGACAGGGGGCCTTACAATGAGCAGTTCTTC; CDR3 protein: CATSNDRGPYNEQFF
D gene: -; clone size: -; CDR3 length: 14; J gene: TRBJ2-2; V gene: TRBV4-1; CDR3 DNA: TGCGCCAGCAGCCAAGGAGAGGTGACCGGGGAGCTGTTTTTT; CDR3 protein: CASSQGEVTGELFF
D gene: -; clone size: -; CDR3 length: 16; J gene: TRBJ1-1; V gene: TRBV4-3; CDR3 DNA: TGCGCCAGCAGCCCGAATGGGGAGGGAATGAACACTGAAGCTTTCTTT; CDR3 protein: CASSPNGEGMNTEAFF
D gene: TRBD1; clone size: -; CDR3 length: 15; J gene: TRBJ2-7; V gene: TRBV4-1; CDR3 DNA: TGCGCCAGCAGCCCGCGGGGGACAGGGGACTACGAGCAGTACTTC; CDR3 protein: CASSPRGTGDYEQYF
D gene: -; clone size: -; CDR3 length: 14; J gene: TRBJ2-7; V gene: TRBV30; CDR3 DNA: TGTGCCTGGACCGACGGGCAGGCTTCCTACGAGCAGTACTTC; CDR3 protein: CAWTDGQASYEQYF
D gene: TRBD1; clone size: -; CDR3 length: 14; J gene: TRBJ1-3; V gene: TRBV30; CDR3 DNA: TGTGCCTGGAGTGCCGGGACAGAGGGAAACACCATATATTTT; CDR3 protein: CAWSAGTEGNTIYF
D gene: -; clone size: -; CDR3 length: 14; J gene: TRBJ2-1; V gene: TRBV27; CDR3 DNA: TGTGCCAGCAGACGGACTCCCCTCTACAATGAGCAGTTCTTC; CDR3 protein: CASRRTPLYNEQFF
D gene: -; clone size: -; CDR3 length: 13; J gene: TRBJ1-1; V gene: TRBV13; CDR3 DNA: TGTGCCAGCAGCTCCACAGTAAAAACTGAAGCTTTCTTT; CDR3 protein: CASSSTVKTEAFF
D gene: -; clone size: -; CDR3 length: 13; J gene: TRBJ2-2; V gene: TRBV6-5; CDR3 DNA: TGTGCCAGCAGTTATTATGGCACCGGGGAGCTGTTTTTT; CDR3 protein: CASSYYGTGELFF